The present T cell receptor beta chain was sequenced within a study of shared clonotypes between healthy human individuals. The protocol was immunoSEQ multiplex PCR, while the TCRdb copy is restricted to in-frame clones and leaves out a portion. The profile covers more than 1,200,000 clones, with about 98.5% appearing a single time and under 0.45% taken by the ten largest. V was pared by 6 bases and J by 3 bases, with 17 bases between. The germline V gene encodes CDR1 MNHNY and CDR2 SVGAGI (reference sequence). CDR3 size: 15 residues. The chain recombines TRBV6-6 with TRBJ1-1; perhaps TRBD1 as D (5 bases). The sample taken for sequencing was naive CD4+ T cells sorted from blood. The subset: CD45RA+ positively selected. The receptor was isolated from a man under 40 in good health. CDR3: CASSPPGGVDTEAFF. In DNA form, the CDR3 reads TGTGCCAGCAGCCCTCCTGGGGGGGTCGACACTGAAGCTTTCTTT.